The 21 T cell receptor beta chains given below trace back to one sample, sequenced in a study of long-term antiretroviral therapy in people with HIV. They ran version v3.0 of the immunoSEQ assay at survey level. Sequenced by immunoSEQ multiplex PCR; TCRdb stores in-frame clones only, minus some. The sample holds about 21,000 clones, around 82% seen once. The material was unsorted PBMCs, obtained at the start of antiretroviral therapy. These receptors all stem from a man over 45 with HIV.

This clone was picked up one time. The chain links TRBV5-1 to TRBJ1-4; D gene uncertain. Germline CDR1 reads SGHRS; CDR2 reads YFSETQ. This CDR3 is 14 amino acids long. V gave up 7 bases and J gave up 0 bases, with 10 bases separating them. The CDR3 sequence is CASGPLATNEKLFF. The CDR3 DNA sequence: TGCGCCAGCGGGCCTTTGGCAACTAATGAAAAACTGTTTTTT. The full variable domain, rest sourced from reference TRBV5-1 and TRBJ1-4, is KAGVTQTPRYLIKTRGQQVTLSCSPISGHRSVSWYQQTPGQGLQFLFEYFSETQRNKGNFPGRFSGRQFSNSRSEMNVSTLELGDSALYLCASGPLATNEKLFFGSGTQLSVL.

This chain links TRBV6-1 with TRBJ1-2, with 9 bases aligning to TRBD1. The germline CDR1 and CDR2 sequences are MNHNS and SASEGT. CDR3 length equals 14 residues. With V trimmed by 5 bases and J by 6 bases, 7 bases remained unmatched. The CDR3 bases are TGTGCCAGCAGTACCGGGACAGGGTTCGATGGCTACACCTTC. This translates into CASSTGTGFDGYTF.

The chain combines TRBV6-4 with TRBJ1-1; 7 bases line up with TRBD1. V gave up 6 bases and J gave up 4 bases; unmatched junction bases: 8. The germline gives CDR1 MRHNA, CDR2 SNTAGT. The CDR3 spans 14 residues. The CDR3, as DNA: TGTGCCAGCAGGGAAGGGGGCGCGGGCACTGAAGCTTTCTTT. Its protein product is CASREGGAGTEAFF.

This chain uses TRBV9 with TRBJ1-1, with D uncertain. In germline, CDR1 is SGDLS, CDR2 YYNGEE. The CDR3 extends over 15 amino acids. V was cut by 4 bases and J by 1 base, with 14 bases left in between. The CDR3 nucleotides are TGTGCCAGCAGCCCCTCAGGATTCGAGAACACTGAAGCTTTCTTT. Its translation: CASSPSGFENTEAFF.

This clone showed up just a few times. The chain links TRBV27 to TRBJ1-2, with unresolved D. The length of the CDR3 is 18 residues. The ends were cut back, 3 bases at V and 0 bases at J, with 20 bases in the middle. CDR1 MNHEY and CDR2 SMNVEV come from the germline V gene (reference sequence). The CDR3 nucleotides read TGTGCCAGCAGTTTGACCCCAGGCACCCTCAGAGCTAACTATGGCTACACCTTC. Encoded protein: CASSLTPGTLRANYGYTF.

This clone was seen a handful of times. The genes are TRBV28 and TRBJ1-6; TRBD1 is a possible D gene (5 bases). V was trimmed by 8 bases and J by 10 bases, leaving 12 bases between them. Per germline, CDR1 MDHEN and CDR2 SYDVKM. The CDR3 is 12 amino acids. In DNA, the CDR3 is TGTGCCAGCGACGGGGACCTGTCACCCCTCCACTTT. Its translation is CASDGDLSPLHF.

The J gene is TRBJ1-1, the V gene TRBV4-1, with TRBD1 as a possible D gene (5 bases). This CDR3 region has 14 residues. The germline gives CDR1 MGHRA, CDR2 YSYEKL. Trimming took 0 bases from V and 1 from J, leaving 6 bases between them. The CDR3 DNA sequence: TGCGCCAGCAGCCAAGAAGGGGCGAACACTGAAGCTTTCTTT. Translation: CASSQEGANTEAFF.

The chain couples TRBV19 to TRBJ2-6, with D perhaps TRBD1 (6 bases). Trimming took 3 bases from V and 4 from J, leaving 19 bases between them. Germline CDR1 and CDR2: LNHDA and SQIVND (reference sequence). There are 18 residues in the CDR3. The CDR3 protein is CASSIGYRVGGGANVLTF. The CDR3 coding sequence is TGTGCCAGTAGTATCGGTTACAGGGTAGGTGGAGGGGCCAACGTCCTGACTTTC.

This clone has just a few counts. The V call is TRBV28, the J call TRBJ2-1; possible D gene TRBD2, 6 bases. V was pared by 5 bases and J by 4 bases, with 12 bases between. Per the germline V gene, CDR1 is MDHEN and CDR2 is SYDVKM. CDR3 size: 14 residues. In DNA, the CDR3 is TGTGCCAGCAGTCGAGCGGGCCGATACAATGAGCAGTTCTTC. It yields the protein CASSRAGRYNEQFF. Drawing the rest from reference TRBV28 and TRBJ2-1, the complete variable domain is DVKVTQSSRYLVKRTGEKVFLECVQDMDHENMFWYRQDPGLGLRLIYFSYDVKMKEKGDIPEGYSVSREKKERFSLILESASTNQTSMYLCASSRAGRYNEQFFGPGTRLTVL.

This sequence joins TRBV12-5 and TRBJ1-1; D is perhaps TRBD1 (6 bases). CDR1 LGHNT and CDR2 FRNRAP come from the germline V gene. There are 17 residues in the CDR3. Trimming took off 3 bases at V and 4 bases at J, with 21 bases between the two ends. The DNA for the CDR3 is TGTGCTAGTGGTTTAAACAATTCACAGGGACCAGGCACTGAAGCTTTCTTT. Translated, it gives CASGLNNSQGPGTEAFF.

V usage is TRBV6-5 and J usage is TRBJ2-7; D is unresolved. Germline-derived CDR1 and CDR2 are MNHEY and SVGAGI. V shed 6 bases and J shed 0 bases, with 9 bases lying between them. There are 13 residues in the CDR3. As DNA, the CDR3 is TGTGCCAGCAGACTCCTGAGCTCCTACGAGCAGTACTTC. This encodes CASRLLSSYEQYF.

The chain recombines TRBV5-4 with TRBJ1-1, with 9 bases that match TRBD1. This CDR3 region has 16 residues. Germline trimming cut 0 bases from V and 2 bases from J; bases unmatched to any gene: 5. CDR1 and CDR2 (germline): SGHNT, YYREEE (reference sequence). The CDR3 DNA is TGTGCCAGCAGCTTGGAGGGACAGGGACCTAACACTGAAGCTTTCTTT. This sequence encodes CASSLEGQGPNTEAFF.

With respect to this clone: At one boundary the junction diverges from the germline segment, which might be a read error. V usage is TRBV4-3 and J usage is TRBJ1-6, with D uncertain. The germline CDR1 and CDR2 sequences are LGHNA and YSLEER. The CDR3 covers 13 residues. The CDR3 loop is CASSQDNKSPLHF. CDR3 DNA sequence: TGCGCCAGCAGCCAAGATAATAAGTCACCCCTCCACTTT.

This clone is judged medium-sized (0.01 to 0.1%). This chain joins TRBV5-5 and TRBJ2-7; D unresolved. Germline CDR1 reads SGHKS; CDR2 reads YYEKEE (reference sequence). This CDR3 spans 14 amino acids. V dropped 7 bases and J dropped 2 bases, with 16 bases sitting between them. CDR3 region: CASGRRTGTYEQYF. The CDR3 DNA is TGTGCCAGCGGAAGAAGGACCGGTACCTACGAGCAGTACTTC.

This chain uses TRBV27 with TRBJ1-1; D gene unclear. The CDR3 is made up of 11 amino acids. Trimming cost V 8 bases and J 0 bases, with 4 bases left between them. The germline V gene has CDR1 MNHEY and CDR2 SMNVEV (reference sequence). The CDR3 here is CASQMNTEAFF. CDR3 in DNA: TGTGCCAGCCAGATGAACACTGAAGCTTTCTTT.

V usage is TRBV25-1 and J usage is TRBJ2-5, with TRBD1 matching 7 bases. CDR1 MGHDK and CDR2 SYGVNS come from the germline V gene. CDR3 size: 18 residues. Losses at the gene ends were 5 bases for V and 2 bases for J; bases not matched to a gene: 17. CDR3 coding DNA: TGTGCCAGCAGTACTGGTATACTCAGGGACAGCAGTCAAGAGACCCAGTACTTC. Its translation is CASSTGILRDSSQETQYF.

V and J are TRBV11-2 and TRBJ1-6; D call uncertain. The CDR3 runs 15 residues. Trimming took off 1 base at V and 5 bases at J, with 9 bases between the two ends. Germline V lookup: CDR1 SGHAT, CDR2 FQNNGV. The CDR3 DNA is TGTGCCAGCAGCTTAGTTCCCGGGGATAATTCACCCCTCCACTTT. Its translation is CASSLVPGDNSPLHF.

The chain links TRBV18 to TRBJ2-5; D possibly uses TRBD1 or TRBD2 (6 bases each). The germline V and J ends were trimmed by 1 base and 3 bases, with 9 bases remaining between them. This CDR3 spans 14 amino acids. The germline V gene has CDR1 KGHSH and CDR2 LQKENI. The DNA for the CDR3 is TGTGCCAGCTCACCACGGAGGGGGGAAGAGACCCAGTACTTC. Its translation is CASSPRRGEETQYF. Drawing the rest from reference TRBV18 and TRBJ2-5, the complete variable domain is NAGVMQNPRHLVRRRGQEARLRCSPMKGHSHVYWYRQLPEEGLKFMVYLQKENIIDESGMPKERFSAEFPKEGPSILRIQQVVRGDSAAYFCASSPRRGEETQYFGPGTRLLVL.

In this sample, this clone turned up once. The chain joins TRBV15 to TRBJ1-4; maybe TRBD1 (5 bases). The V gene's germline CDR1 is LNHNV and CDR2 YYDKDF (reference sequence). CDR3 length equals 17 residues. V was shortened by 6 bases and J by 0 bases, with 17 bases between the two germline ends. CDR3 sequence (DNA): TGTGCCACCAGGGGGGTGAGGGGAGGTCCAACTAATGAAAAACTGTTTTTT. It yields the protein CATRGVRGGPTNEKLFF.

This clone was picked up a small number of times. The chain has TRBV6-1 and TRBJ1-1; TRBD1 aligns across 7 bases. The CDR3 is 15 amino acids. Germline CDR1 and CDR2: MNHNS and SASEGT. Germline trimming cut 1 base from V and 0 bases from J; bases unmatched to any gene: 2. CDR3 sequence reads: CASSEGQGLNTEAFF. The CDR3 DNA sequence: TGTGCCAGCAGTGAAGGACAGGGCCTGAACACTGAAGCTTTCTTT.

The V gene is TRBV6-4, the J gene TRBJ2-2, with D hard to call. Per germline, CDR1 MRHNA and CDR2 SNTAGT. The CDR3 extends over 14 amino acids. V shed 0 bases and J shed 1 base, with 3 bases lying between them. Here the CDR3 reads CASSDSGNTGELFF. The CDR3 DNA sequence: TGTGCCAGCAGTGACTCGGGGAACACCGGGGAGCTGTTTTTT.